The T cell receptor (beta chain) described here comes from a study of early T cells in non-severe SARS-CoV-2 infection. V dropped 3 bases and J dropped 9 bases, with 15 bases sitting between them. Germline V gene sequence: CDR1 SGHTA, CDR2 FQGNSA. The CDR3 extends over 14 amino acids. Researchers attached unique molecular identifiers to individual cDNA molecules. TCRdb recomputed calls from the 5' RACE reads with MiXCR, one row per CDR3 protein. The table shows about 22,000 distinct CDR3 sequences, with approximately 4.6% occurring only once. This sequence was found in an adult who was a healthcare worker with PCR-confirmed SARS-CoV-2 infection or an uninfected control (not recorded which). Input material: whole blood. The chain links TRBV7-2 to TRBJ2-4; the D gene could be TRBD1 or TRBD2 (5 bases each). For the CDR3, the DNA is TGTGCCAGCAGCTTCCCCCCCGCTGGGGGCATTCAGTACTTC. Protein product: CASSFPPAGGIQYF. Looking up the rest from reference TRBV7-2 and TRBJ2-4 gives the full variable domain: GAGVSQSPSNKVTEKGKDVELRCDPISGHTALYWYRQSLGQGLEFLIYFQGNSAPDKSGLPSDRFSAERTGGSVSTLTIQRTQQEDSAVYLCASSFPPAGGIQYFGAGTRLSVL.